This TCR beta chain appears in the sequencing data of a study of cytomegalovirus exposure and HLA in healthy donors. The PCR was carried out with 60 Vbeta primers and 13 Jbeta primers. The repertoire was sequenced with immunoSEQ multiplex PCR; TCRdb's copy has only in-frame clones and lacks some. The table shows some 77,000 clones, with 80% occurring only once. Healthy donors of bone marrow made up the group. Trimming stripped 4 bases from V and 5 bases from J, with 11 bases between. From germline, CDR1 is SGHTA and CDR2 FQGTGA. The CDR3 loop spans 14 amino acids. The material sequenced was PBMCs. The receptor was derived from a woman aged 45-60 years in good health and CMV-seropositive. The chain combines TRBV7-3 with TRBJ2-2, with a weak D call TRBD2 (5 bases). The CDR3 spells CASSSPTRTGELFF. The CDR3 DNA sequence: TGTGCCAGCAGCTCCCCTACTAGAACCGGGGAGCTGTTTTTT.